Presented here are 31 T cell receptor beta chains from one specimen sequenced in a study of OX40 agonist ivuxolimab in advanced cancers. Some clones are missing from TCRdb's copy, which holds only in-frame ones; the method was immunoSEQ multiplex PCR. The sample includes just over 30,000 clones, 70% to 90% of them seen just once. Source: CD4+ or CD8+ T cells sorted from blood, taken in a trial of the OX40 agonist ivuxolimab. These receptor sequences come from an adult with an advanced solid tumor such as melanoma, head and neck, liver or kidney cancer.

The genes are TRBV10-1 and TRBJ2-7; maybe TRBD2 (6 bases). The CDR3 runs 14 residues. Germline V gene data show CDR1 as WNHNN and CDR2 as SYGVQD (reference sequence). V lost 4 bases to trimming and J lost 7 bases, with 17 bases between them. CDR3 nucleotide sequence: TGCGCCAGCAGTGGCCAACCGGGACTGGGAGAGCAGTACTTC. It yields the protein CASSGQPGLGEQYF.

The CDR3 sequence is CASSLRDRGDINYGYTF. The CDR3 DNA reads as TGCGCCAGCAGCCTCCGGGACAGGGGGGATATTAACTATGGCTACACCTTC. This chain links TRBV4-1 with TRBJ1-2, with 11 positions matching TRBD1. The trim removed 4 bases at V and 1 base at J, leaving 8 bases unmatched. CDR3 size: 17 residues. Germline CDR1 and CDR2: MGHRA and YSYEKL.

This chain links TRBV27 with TRBJ2-7; possibly TRBD1 or TRBD2 for D (5 bases each). The germline V gene has CDR1 MNHEY and CDR2 SMNVEV (reference sequence). CDR3 length: 15 amino acids. Trimming stripped 5 bases from V and 5 bases from J, with 19 bases between. CDR3 residues: CASSLLGALWNEQYF. The CDR3 DNA sequence: TGTGCCAGCAGTCTGCTCGGGGCCCTCTGGAACGAGCAGTACTTC.

The chain couples TRBV2 to TRBJ1-2; D gene uncertain. The CDR3 contains 14 residues. CDR1 SNHLY and CDR2 FYNNEI come from the germline V gene. Trimming removed 4 bases at V and 6 bases at J, with 15 bases between. The CDR3 nucleotides read TGTGCCAGCAGTGTCGGCATCAGGAACAATGGCTACACCTTC. Protein sequence: CASSVGIRNNGYTF.

The gene calls are TRBV11-2 and TRBJ2-7, with TRBD1 identical over 8 bases. The V gene end was trimmed by 1 base and the J gene end by 3 bases; junction bases not matched to a gene: 14. This CDR3 spans 18 amino acids. Germline V gene data show CDR1 as SGHAT and CDR2 as FQNNGV. The CDR3 loop reads CASSLGVTGDGLFYEQYF. The CDR3, as DNA: TGTGCCAGCAGCTTAGGAGTGACAGGGGATGGGTTATTCTACGAGCAGTACTTC.

This rearrangement joins TRBV7-8 to TRBJ1-1; 8 bases are shared with TRBD1. Germline V lookup: CDR1 SGHVS, CDR2 FQNEAQ. This CDR3 spans 15 amino acids. The V segment lost 5 bases and the J segment 4 bases; nucleotides outside the gene matches: 9. The CDR3 DNA follows: TGTGCCAGCAGCGCCTTACAGGGGGGGGGCACTGAAGCTTTCTTT. This sequence encodes CASSALQGGGTEAFF.

This rearrangement joins TRBV5-8 to TRBJ1-2; TRBD1 matches 7 bases. Trimming at V came to 1 base and at J to 2 bases, leaving 5 bases not matched to a gene. Germline V gene sequence: CDR1 SGHTS, CDR2 YDEGEE. CDR3 size: 15 residues. CDR3 sequence (DNA): TGTGCCAGCAGCTTGCTGAGACAGGGAAACTATGGCTACACCTTC. Its protein product is CASSLLRQGNYGYTF.

The chain is built from TRBV7-2 and TRBJ2-7; tentatively, D is TRBD1 or TRBD2 (5 bases each). Trimming stripped 2 bases from V and 4 bases from J, with 15 bases between. CDR3 length: 15 residues. Germline V gene sequence: CDR1 SGHTA, CDR2 FQGNSA. CDR3 loop: CASSLIIRGAYEQYF. DNA for the CDR3: TGTGCCAGCAGCTTAATAATCCGGGGCGCTTACGAGCAGTACTTC. Full variable domain (rest looked up from reference TRBV7-2 and TRBJ2-7): GAGVSQSPSNKVTEKGKDVELRCDPISGHTALYWYRQSLGQGLEFLIYFQGNSAPDKSGLPSDRFSAERTGGSVSTLTIQRTQQEDSAVYLCASSLIIRGAYEQYFGPGTRLTVT.

The genes are TRBV5-6 and TRBJ2-7; D might be TRBD1 (5 bases). The CDR3 consists of 14 residues. Germline-derived CDR1 and CDR2 are SGHDT and YYEEEE. V dropped 5 bases and J dropped 1 base, with 13 bases sitting between them. Written as DNA, the CDR3 is TGTGCCAGCAGGGCAGGGAAGATTTCCTACGAGCAGTACTTC. It is translated as CASRAGKISYEQYF.

The chain uses TRBV7-6 and TRBJ1-5; the match to TRBD1 covers 9 bases. CDR3 length: 15 amino acids. The germline V gene has CDR1 SGHVS and CDR2 FNYEAQ. V lost 4 bases and J lost 5; bases outside the gene matches: 6. The CDR3 bases are TGTGCCAGCAGCTGGGGACAGGGATGGGATCAGCCCCAGCATTTT. It is translated as CASSWGQGWDQPQHF.

The chain is built from TRBV15 and TRBJ2-2; D may be TRBD2 (5 bases). Germline CDR1 reads LNHNV; CDR2 reads YYDKDF (reference sequence). With 6 bases removed from V and 1 base from J, the gap between germline ends came to 9 bases. The CDR3 has 14 amino acids. For the CDR3, the DNA is TGTGCCACCAGTCGTGAGGGGAACACCGGGGAGCTGTTTTTT. It yields the protein CATSREGNTGELFF.

The chain is built from TRBV25-1 and TRBJ2-7; D is unresolved. Germline V gene sequence: CDR1 MGHDK, CDR2 SYGVNS. V lost 4 bases to trimming and J lost 3 bases, with 13 bases between them. The CDR3 sequence is 14 residues long. The CDR3 protein is CASSARNSHYEQYF. The CDR3 nucleotides read TGTGCCAGCAGTGCCCGAAATTCCCACTACGAGCAGTACTTC.

The chain joins TRBV18 to TRBJ2-7, with 11 bases matching TRBD2. Germline CDR1 reads KGHSH; CDR2 reads LQKENI. This CDR3 contains 16 residues. Trimming cost V 3 bases and J 7 bases; bases outside gene matches: 11. The CDR3 bases are TGTGCCAGCTCACCCGGGACTAGCGGATCCGTTCTGGAGCAGTACTTC. Translating it yields CASSPGTSGSVLEQYF.

V is TRBV6-5 and J is TRBJ1-3; 7 bases map to TRBD1. The CDR3 totals 15 residues. Germline trimming cut 0 bases from V and 5 bases from J; bases unmatched to any gene: 4. In germline, CDR1 is MNHEY, CDR2 SVGAGI. The CDR3 region is CASSYSQGLRNTIYF. The CDR3 coding sequence is TGTGCCAGCAGTTACTCACAGGGGCTCCGAAACACCATATATTTT.

The chain links TRBV14 to TRBJ1-2; 8 bases fit TRBD1. The CDR3 has 15 amino acids. J was trimmed by 2 bases and V by 4 bases; bases with no gene match: 6. The germline CDR1 and CDR2 sequences are SGHDN and FVKESK. In DNA form, the CDR3 reads TGTGCCAGCAGCCCCTGGGACAGGACCAACTATGGCTACACCTTC. Its protein is CASSPWDRTNYGYTF.

This clone was recorded once. The genes are TRBV4-1 and TRBJ2-7; D gene unclear. The CDR3 loop spans 13 amino acids. Germline loops: CDR1 MGHRA, CDR2 YSYEKL. Trimming pared 0 bases from V and 2 bases from J, leaving 5 bases between. CDR3 bases: TGCGCCAGCAGCCAAGACAGTACCTACGAGCAGTACTTC. It codes for CASSQDSTYEQYF.

This clone occurred once. The V and J genes are TRBV2 and TRBJ2-1, with D hard to call. Trimming stripped 1 base from V and 4 bases from J, with 8 bases between. In germline, CDR1 is SNHLY, CDR2 FYNNEI. The CDR3 spans 14 residues. CDR3 sequence reads: CASSEGLIYNEQFF. CDR3 coding DNA: TGTGCCAGCAGTGAAGGGCTTATATACAATGAGCAGTTCTTC.

The V and J genes are TRBV11-2 and TRBJ2-5; weak D call: TRBD1 (5 bases). The germline V gene encodes CDR1 SGHAT and CDR2 FQNNGV. This CDR3 is 14 amino acids long. Trimming stripped 6 bases from V and 7 bases from J, with 18 bases between. CDR3 loop: CASSPPLGAATQYF. The CDR3 coding sequence is TGTGCCAGCAGTCCCCCCCTAGGGGCGGCGACCCAGTACTTC.

This clone was seen just once. The J gene is TRBJ2-7, the V gene TRBV11-2; D uncertain. The CDR3 is made up of 14 amino acids. Between the trimmed V and J ends, which lost 5 bases and 1 base, there was a span of 12 bases. Germline lookup yields CDR1 SGHAT and CDR2 FQNNGV. In DNA, the CDR3 is TGTGCCAGCAGCCCTGGCTACGTTTCCTACGAGCAGTACTTC. Its translation is CASSPGYVSYEQYF. Drawing the rest from reference TRBV11-2 and TRBJ2-7, the complete variable domain is EAGVAQSPRYKIIEKRQSVAFWCNPISGHATLYWYQQILGQGPKLLIQFQNNGVVDDSQLPKDRFSAERLKGVDSTLKIQPAKLEDSAVYLCASSPGYVSYEQYFGPGTRLTVT.

Concerning this clone: Other DNA sequences in the sample encode the same CDR3. The chain carries TRBV27 and TRBJ1-1, with D possibly TRBD1 on 6 matching bases. The V end lost 0 bases, the J end lost 4 bases, and 6 bases lay between the germline ends. The CDR3 length is 13 residues. Germline CDR1 and CDR2: MNHEY and SMNVEV (reference sequence). The CDR3 nucleotides read TGTGCCAGCAGTTTATCAGGGGGCACTGAAGCTTTCTTT. It is translated as CASSLSGGTEAFF.

The V and J genes are TRBV28 and TRBJ1-3; D might be TRBD1 (5 bases). The germline gives CDR1 MDHEN, CDR2 SYDVKM. Trimming shortened V by 3 bases and J by 4 bases, and 13 bases separated the two germline ends. There are 15 residues in the CDR3. The CDR3 loop reads CASSLRGQRGNTIYF. Written as DNA, the CDR3 is TGTGCCAGCAGTTTGAGGGGTCAGCGAGGAAACACCATATATTTT.

This chain uses TRBV5-1 with TRBJ1-2; tentative D call: TRBD1 (6 bases). CDR1 SGHRS and CDR2 YFSETQ come from the germline V gene. Trimming shortened V by 0 bases and J by 8 bases, and 14 bases separated the two germline ends. The CDR3 has 14 residues. Written as DNA, the CDR3 is TGCGCCAGCAGCTTGGAGAGGACAGCCTTGGGCTACACCTTC. It encodes CASSLERTALGYTF.

The chain carries TRBV4-1 and TRBJ2-3; D possibly corresponds to TRBD1 (6 bases). Trimming shortened V by 0 bases and J by 1 base, and 17 bases separated the two germline ends. Germline V gives CDR1 MGHRA, CDR2 YSYEKL. The CDR3 is 18 residues long. This CDR3 is CASSQEAQGLIRTDTQYF. In DNA form, the CDR3 reads TGCGCCAGCAGCCAAGAAGCTCAGGGGTTAATTCGCACAGATACGCAGTATTTT.

The chain recombines TRBV5-5 with TRBJ1-2; D is ambiguous. The germline V and J ends were trimmed by 0 bases and 4 bases, with 4 bases remaining between them. Germline-derived CDR1 and CDR2 are SGHKS and YYEKEE (reference sequence). The CDR3 contains 12 residues. The chain's CDR3 is CASSLGSYGYTF. CDR3 nucleotide sequence: TGTGCCAGCAGCTTGGGAAGCTATGGCTACACCTTC.

The rearrangement joins TRBV29-1 to TRBJ2-1; either TRBD1 or TRBD2 may supply D (7 bases each). CDR1 SQVTM and CDR2 ANQGSEA come from the germline V gene. V was clipped by 1 base and J by 6 bases, with 16 bases between them. The length of the CDR3 is 15 residues. The CDR3 sequence: CSVEATGRVSNEQFF. CDR3 in DNA: TGCAGCGTTGAAGCGACAGGGAGGGTTTCCAATGAGCAGTTCTTC.

The chain couples TRBV6-5 to TRBJ1-4; no clear D gene. This CDR3 region has 11 residues. Germline CDR1 and CDR2: MNHEY and SVGAGI. V lost 5 bases, J lost 7 bases, and 5 bases lay in between. In DNA form, the CDR3 reads TGTGCCAGCAGTCTTGGTGAAAAACTGTTTTTT. Residues: CASSLGEKLFF.

The chain employs TRBV2 and TRBJ2-1; D ambiguous. This CDR3 has 15 residues. V was cut by 4 bases and J by 2 bases, with 12 bases left in between. Germline values: CDR1 SNHLY, CDR2 FYNNEI. CDR3 nucleotide sequence: TGTGCCAGCAGTGGACCGCAGGTACCCTACAATGAGCAGTTCTTC. This codes for CASSGPQVPYNEQFF.

This CDR3 reads CASSSDRGAGGEAFF. The DNA of the CDR3 is TGTGCCAGCAGCTCAGACCGGGGGGCCGGGGGTGAAGCTTTCTTT. The chain is built from TRBV7-6 and TRBJ1-1, with D perhaps matching TRBD1 (6 bases). Germline CDR1 reads SGHVS; CDR2 reads FNYEAQ. V was pared by 4 bases and J by 7 bases, with 19 bases between. This CDR3 has 15 residues. The full variable domain, completed using reference TRBV7-6 and TRBJ1-1, is GAGVSQSPRYKVTKRGQDVALRCDPISGHVSLYWYRQALGQGPEFLTYFNYEAQQDKSGLPNDRFSAERPEGSISTLTIQRTEQRDSAMYRCASSSDRGAGGEAFFGQGTRLTVV.

The chain combines TRBV6-1 with TRBJ2-7; 11 positions agree with TRBD2. Germline V gene sequence: CDR1 MNHNS, CDR2 SASEGT. There are 20 residues in the CDR3. The V segment lost 2 bases and the J segment 6 bases; nucleotides outside the gene matches: 21. CDR3 in DNA: TGTGCCAGCAGTGAACCCTATAGAACTAGCGGGAGTTTCTTAGTGGGCGAGCAGTACTTC. Amino acids: CASSEPYRTSGSFLVGEQYF.

The table lists this clone with a count of one. J is TRBJ2-2 and V is TRBV9; no definite D call. CDR3 size: 12 residues. Trimming cost V 0 bases and J 7 bases, with 4 bases left between them. CDR1 and CDR2 from the germline V gene are SGDLS and YYNGEE. DNA for the CDR3: TGTGCCAGCAGCGTAGATAACGGGGAGCTGTTTTTT. Translating it yields CASSVDNGELFF.

The V call is TRBV6-1, the J call TRBJ2-7; perhaps TRBD2 as D (6 bases). The V end was cut by 4 bases, the J end by 1 base, with 17 bases between. The CDR3 totals 16 residues. Germline V CDR1 and CDR2: MNHNS, SASEGT. CDR3 coding DNA: TGTGCCAGCAGTGCCCCTTCTAGCGTGCCGTCCTACGAGCAGTACTTC. It codes for CASSAPSSVPSYEQYF.